This TCR beta chain appears in the sequencing data of a study of T cell responses to AZD1222 COVID-19 vaccine. Libraries were prepared by immunoSEQ multiplex PCR; TCRdb keeps only in-frame clonotypes and omits some of them. This sample has about 120,000 clones, with approximately 94% found just once. V was cut by 0 bases and J by 0 bases, with 15 bases left in between. CDR3 length: 17 residues. Germline-derived CDR1 and CDR2 are SGDLS and YYNGEE. The V call is TRBV9, the J call TRBJ1-1, with no clear D. Source: peripheral blood, taken 28 days after the second AZD1222 dose. The TCR originated in an adult who received the AZD1222 COVID-19 vaccine. The CDR3 is CASSVAYSSPLNTEAFF. CDR3 DNA sequence: TGTGCCAGCAGCGTAGCTTACAGCTCCCCTTTGAACACTGAAGCTTTCTTT. Together with reference TRBV9 and TRBJ1-1, the CDR3 gives the full variable domain: DSGVTQTPKHLITATGQRVTLRCSPRSGDLSVYWYQQSLDQGLQFLIQYYNGEERAKGNILERFSAQQFPDLHSELNLSSLELGDSALYFCASSVAYSSPLNTEAFFGQGTRLTVV.